One sample yielded the 8 T cell receptor beta chains listed below, sequenced in a study of blood T cell repertoires in COVID-19 (TCRdb year 2020). The protocol used for the library was the immunoSEQ multiplex PCR assay. Not all clones reach the TCRdb copy of this immuneACCESS table, which keeps in-frame sequences only. Checked studies attribute under half of the gap to unresolved V genes and leave the rest unexplained. For this sample the table gives fewer than 200,000 clones, of which approximately 79% were detected only once. Together, the top ten hold 3% of the sample. The sequenced sample was peripheral blood. The receptors originated from an elderly woman with acute or convalescent COVID-19.

The CDR3 nucleotides read TGTGCCAGCAGCCCGACAACCCCTGAAGCTTTCTTT. It encodes CASSPTTPEAFF. The chain is built from TRBV7-9 and TRBJ1-1; D is ambiguous. Germline assignment: CDR1 SEHNR and CDR2 FQNEAQ (reference sequence). V was cut by 5 bases and J by 6 bases, with 10 bases left in between. The CDR3 has 12 amino acids.

The chain carries TRBV27 and TRBJ2-5, with TRBD2 matching over 7 bases. Losses at the gene ends were 5 bases for V and 5 bases for J; bases not matched to a gene: 8. Germline V lookup: CDR1 MNHEY, CDR2 SMNVEV (reference sequence). This CDR3 comprises 14 residues. CDR3 in amino acids: CASSLLGLGETQYF. The CDR3 DNA follows: TGTGCCAGCAGTCTACTTGGACTAGGGGAGACCCAGTACTTC.

This clone occurred once. This chain joins TRBV5-4 and TRBJ1-3, with 8 bases identical to TRBD1. The CDR3 sequence is 15 residues long. CDR1 and CDR2 (germline): SGHNT, YYREEE (reference sequence). Trimming removed 4 bases from V and 1 base from J; junction bases left unmatched: 4. The CDR3 sequence is CASSLQGDSGNTIYF. As DNA, the CDR3 is TGTGCCAGCAGCCTACAGGGGGATTCTGGAAACACCATATATTTT. The full variable domain, rest sourced from reference TRBV5-4 and TRBJ1-3, is ETGVTQSPTHLIKTRGQQVTLRCSSQSGHNTVSWYQQALGQGPQFIFQYYREEENGRGNFPPRFSGLQFPNYSSELNVNALELDDSALYLCASSLQGDSGNTIYFGEGSWLTVV.

The rearrangement links TRBV20-1 to TRBJ2-1; D uncertain. Germline CDR1 DFQATT, CDR2 SNEGSKA (reference sequence). The CDR3 totals 12 residues. V lost 3 bases to trimming and J lost 10 bases, with 13 bases between them. CDR3 sequence (DNA): TGCAGTGCTAGTAGAGTGGCGGCCGAGCAGTTCTTC. Translated: CSASRVAAEQFF.

As for this clone: The sample has other DNA sequences that encode this CDR3 too. The CDR3 DNA reads TGTGCCAGCAGCGGGGGACAGGGTGGTGAAAAACTGTTTTTT. Translating it yields CASSGGQGGEKLFF. V gene TRBV9 combines with J gene TRBJ1-4; 9 bases are shared with TRBD1. The CDR3 loop spans 14 amino acids. Germline lookup yields CDR1 SGDLS and CDR2 YYNGEE. J lost 7 bases, V lost 3 bases, and 4 bases had no gene match.

The chain has TRBV7-2 and TRBJ2-7, with D possibly TRBD2 on 6 matching bases. This CDR3 has 15 residues. CDR1 SGHTA and CDR2 FQGNSA come from the germline V gene. The V end lost 3 bases, the J end lost 2 bases, and 14 bases lay between the germline ends. The CDR3 bases are TGTGCCAGCAGCTTTAGTCCAGGAGGGACCTACGAGCAGTACTTC. Translating gives CASSFSPGGTYEQYF.

The chain joins TRBV10-3 to TRBJ2-3; 8 nucleotides match TRBD2. Germline CDR1 and CDR2: ENHRY and SYGVKD. CDR3 length: 15 amino acids. V trimming: 6 bases; J trimming: 3 bases; junction bases outside the gene matches: 8. The CDR3 is CAISRSGKATDTQYF. The CDR3 DNA reads TGTGCCATCAGCCGTAGCGGGAAGGCGACAGATACGCAGTATTTT.

The rearrangement joins TRBV29-1 to TRBJ1-1; maybe TRBD1 (5 bases). CDR3 length: 10 amino acids. Germline V gene sequence: CDR1 SQVTM, CDR2 ANQGSEA. Here the CDR3 DNA reads TGCCACGTCGGGGGCACTGAAGCTTTCTTT. Translation: CHVGGTEAFF.